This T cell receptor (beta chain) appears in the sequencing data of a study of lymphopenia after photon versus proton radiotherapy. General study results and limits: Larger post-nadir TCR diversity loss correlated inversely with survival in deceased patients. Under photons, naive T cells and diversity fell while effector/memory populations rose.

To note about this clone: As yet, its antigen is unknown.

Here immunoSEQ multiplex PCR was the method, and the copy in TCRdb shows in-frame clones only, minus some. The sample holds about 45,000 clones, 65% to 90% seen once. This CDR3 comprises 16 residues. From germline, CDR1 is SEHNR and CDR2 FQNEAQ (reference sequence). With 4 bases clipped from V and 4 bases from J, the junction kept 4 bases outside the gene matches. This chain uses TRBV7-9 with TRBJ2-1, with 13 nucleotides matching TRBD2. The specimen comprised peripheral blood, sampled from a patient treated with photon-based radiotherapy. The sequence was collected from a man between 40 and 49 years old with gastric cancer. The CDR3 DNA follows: TGTGCCAGCAGCTCCTGGACTAGCGGGGGTTACAATGAGCAGTTCTTC. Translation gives CASSSWTSGGYNEQFF.